What follows is one T cell receptor beta chain and its context. Its antigen is currently unknown. These data originate in a study of T-cell memory formation after mild COVID-19. Study background: TCR clusters largely stayed donor specific.

Study observations and caveats: Clones shrinking from day 15 to 85 showed even CD4/CD8 mixes; later expanders tilted CD4+. The second-wave clones peaking on day 37 were not confirmed as SARS-CoV-2-specific.

V was cut by 2 bases and J by 4 bases, with 12 bases left in between. This CDR3 comprises 16 residues. Using constant-segment primers, 5'RACE produced TCR alpha and TCR beta cDNA libraries carrying sample barcodes and UMIs. MiXCR, run by TCRdb on the 5' RACE reads, gives a single entry per CDR3 protein. The data hold 550,000 to 600,000 distinct CDR3 sequences, with less than 25% observed a single time. The gene calls are TRBV12-3 or TRBV12-4 and TRBJ2-6; D not certain. The receptor was derived from an adult woman who had mild COVID-19 (a few samples of this study predate the infection). Cell type and time point are not known. The sequenced material came from PBMCs or a T cell subset sorted from them (not recorded which). The CDR3 loop is CASSLIRTVGANVLTF. Written as DNA, the CDR3 is TGTGCCAGCAGTTTAATTCGGACGGTCGGGGCCAACGTCCTGACTTTC.